There are a few counts of the clone carrying this T cell receptor (beta chain). The CDR3 length is 15 residues. Per the germline V gene, CDR1 is DFQATT and CDR2 is SNEGSKA (reference sequence). V was pared by 4 bases and J by 5 bases, with 17 bases between. The data are from a study of response to subunit inactivated influenza vaccine. Via MiXCR, TCRdb re-called the RT-PCR reads, giving one row per CDR3 protein. The sample consists of about 650,000 distinct CDR3 sequences, roughly 14% of them appearing once. The chain recombines TRBV20-1 with TRBJ2-2, with D possibly matching TRBD1 (6 bases). Sequencing used PBMCs from blood, obtained 12 days after vaccination. The clonotype comes from a man aged 50-60 years who received an inactivated influenza vaccine. The CDR3 DNA reads as TGCAGTGCTAAAACACAGGGTTCGAGGACCGGGGAGCTGTTTTTT. Protein product: CSAKTQGSRTGELFF.